The 11 T cell receptor beta chains listed next were all sequenced from one sample in a study of blood T cells in healthy people across ages (dated by TCRdb to between 2014 and 2017). To prepare the library, 5' RACE was applied. Instrument used: Illumina HiSeq 2500. A second PCR of roughly 7 to 11 cycles was run with a J-beta primer mix and a sample-barcoded 5' primer. TCRdb's own reprocessing of the public reads used fastp at Q25 and MiXCR and kept productive beta chains. CDR3 protein sequences are deduplicated, and each keeps its most common genes and DNA. The sample table contains roughly 700,000 distinct CDR3 sequences; only one count was recorded for 45% to 50% of them. Of the sample, around a third is held by the ten largest clones. The sample was blood. These receptors all come from a woman aged 60 to 75 in good health.

V usage is TRBV15 and J usage is TRBJ1-2, with D possibly matching TRBD1 (5 bases). V dropped 3 bases and J dropped 6 bases, with 17 bases sitting between them. CDR1 and CDR2 from the germline V gene are LNHNV and YYDKDF (reference sequence). The CDR3 is 15 residues long. This CDR3 reads CATSSPREGINGYTF. Written as DNA, the CDR3 is TGTGCCACCAGCAGCCCTCGTGAGGGGATCAATGGCTACACCTTC.

V usage is TRBV5-1 and J usage is TRBJ2-3; TRBD1 agrees at 8 bases. V gave up 3 bases and J gave up 4 bases; unmatched junction bases: 7. CDR3 size: 15 residues. Germline V CDR1 and CDR2: SGHRS, YFSETQ. CDR3: CASSSGQGGADTQYF. DNA of the CDR3: TGCGCCAGCAGCTCTGGACAGGGCGGTGCAGATACGCAGTATTTT. Filled out from reference TRBV5-1 and TRBJ2-3, the complete variable domain reads KAGVTQTPRYLIKTRGQQVTLSCSPISGHRSVSWYQQTPGQGLQFLFEYFSETQRNKGNFPGRFSGRQFSNSRSEMNVSTLELGDSALYLCASSSGQGGADTQYFGPGTRLTVL.

This clonotype was recorded a few times. CDR3 sequence reads: CASSQAGTGLSEQYF. In DNA, the CDR3 is TGTGCCAGCAGCCAAGCCGGGACAGGGTTGTCCGAGCAGTACTTC. The V call is TRBV3-1, the J call TRBJ2-7, with 9 bases lining up with TRBD1. Trimming at V came to 1 base and at J to 6 bases, leaving 7 bases not matched to a gene. CDR3 length: 15 residues. Germline loops: CDR1 LGHDT, CDR2 YNNKEL (reference sequence).

This clonotype occurred a few times. The J gene is TRBJ2-7, the V gene TRBV27, with D uncertain. Trimming stripped 0 bases from V and 3 bases from J, with 9 bases between. The CDR3 extends over 14 amino acids. Germline CDR1 reads MNHEY; CDR2 reads SMNVEV (reference sequence). The DNA for the CDR3 is TGTGCCAGCAGTTTATCGGGCCCAAACTACGAGCAGTACTTC. Residues: CASSLSGPNYEQYF.

This clonotype has only a few counts. The CDR3 reads CSADPMGGSYNEQFF. In DNA form, the CDR3 reads TGCAGTGCGGATCCAATGGGTGGCTCCTACAATGAGCAGTTCTTC. The V and J genes are TRBV20-1 and TRBJ2-1; D unclear. Per the germline V gene, CDR1 is DFQATT and CDR2 is SNEGSKA (reference sequence). Trimming shortened V by 6 bases and J by 0 bases, and 15 bases separated the two germline ends. The CDR3 covers 15 residues.

Only a few counts were recorded for this clonotype. The chain carries TRBV10-3 and TRBJ1-2; TRBD1 might be the D (5 bases). The germline V gene encodes CDR1 ENHRY and CDR2 SYGVKD. Trimming pared 6 bases from V and 3 bases from J, leaving 20 bases between. This CDR3 is 16 amino acids long. The CDR3 bases are TGTGCCATCAGGGTTACCGGGACGCAGGGTGACTATGGCTACACCTTC. This sequence encodes CAIRVTGTQGDYGYTF.

Remarks on this clonotype: This could be a read error, since a much larger clone is one nucleotide away. The chain combines TRBV28 with TRBJ2-7; perhaps TRBD1 as D (6 bases). The J call may be wrong; the DNA end is better matched by TRBJ2-5. The germline CDR1 and CDR2 sequences are MDHEN and SYDVKM. The CDR3 runs 14 residues. The CDR3, as DNA: TGTGCCAGCACGGACAGTAGGGCCCAAGAGACCCAGTACTTC. This codes for CASTDSRAQETQYF.

This rearrangement joins TRBV7-2 to TRBJ1-2; D may be TRBD1 (6 bases). The germline V gene has CDR1 SGHTA and CDR2 FQGNSA. Trimming cost V 5 bases and J 4 bases, with 17 bases left between them. This CDR3 has 15 amino acids. This chain's CDR3 is CASSPTDRLAYGYTF. CDR3 DNA sequence: TGTGCCAGCAGCCCAACAGACAGGTTGGCCTATGGCTACACCTTC.

The chain uses TRBV12-3 or TRBV12-4 and TRBJ1-1; unclear D gene. CDR3 size: 12 residues. The V end lost 4 bases, the J end lost 9 bases, and 12 bases lay between the germline ends. Written as DNA, the CDR3 is TGTGCCAGCAGTTCCAGCTCTGTAAAAGCTTTCTTT. It yields the protein CASSSSSVKAFF.

In this sample, this clonotype turned up a few times. This sequence joins TRBV28 and TRBJ2-7; 7 bases are a match to TRBD1. CDR3 size: 14 residues. Germline loops: CDR1 MDHEN, CDR2 SYDVKM. The V segment lost 8 bases and the J segment 4 bases; nucleotides outside the gene matches: 11. The CDR3 DNA sequence: TGTGCCAGCCTGACGGGGACAGAAGGTTACGAGCAGTACTTC. The encoded protein is CASLTGTEGYEQYF.

V usage is TRBV29-1 and J usage is TRBJ2-1; 10 bases are shared with TRBD2. CDR3 size: 12 residues. V shed 6 bases, J shed 9 bases, and the junction held 5 bases outside the gene matches. Germline CDR1 and CDR2: SQVTM and ANQGSEA. CDR3 sequence: CSVGSSGSEQFF. In DNA form, the CDR3 reads TGCAGCGTCGGTTCTAGCGGGAGTGAGCAGTTCTTC.